One sample yielded the 25 T cell receptor beta chains listed below, sequenced in a study of shared clonotypes between healthy human individuals. TCRdb keeps only in-frame clones here, not all; method: immunoSEQ multiplex PCR. Of roughly 2,000,000 clones listed, around 96% are singletons. Naive-designated CD8 cells lacked CD45RO, were positively enriched for CCR7, and omitted terminally differentiated effector memory CD45RA+ cells. The sequencing sample was made of naive CD8+ T cells sorted from blood. All receptors come from a man in his late teens or twenties in good health.

This chain joins TRBV5-6 and TRBJ2-7, with D possibly TRBD2 on 6 matching bases. Germline values: CDR1 SGHDT, CDR2 YYEEEE. Trimming took off 1 base at V and 6 bases at J, with 17 bases between the two ends. The CDR3 is 15 residues long. CDR3 loop: CASSLLGLSAPEQYF. CDR3 nucleotide sequence: TGTGCCAGCAGCTTGTTAGGACTATCGGCTCCCGAGCAGTACTTC.

The gene calls are TRBV29-1 and TRBJ2-7, with 7 positions matching TRBD1. The V gene end was trimmed by 6 bases and the J gene end by 2 bases; junction bases not matched to a gene: 4. The CDR3 is 12 amino acids. The germline CDR1 and CDR2 sequences are SQVTM and ANQGSEA. DNA for the CDR3: TGCAGCGTAAACCAGGGGGCCTACGAGCAGTACTTC. It encodes CSVNQGAYEQYF.

The V call is TRBV27, the J call TRBJ1-1, with unresolved D. This CDR3 is 14 amino acids long. The V and J ends lost 6 bases and 3 bases respectively, with 14 bases between them. Germline V gene sequence: CDR1 MNHEY, CDR2 SMNVEV (reference sequence). CDR3 sequence (DNA): TGTGCCAGCAGCCCTGTTGGAGCGTACACTGAAGCTTTCTTT. As protein: CASSPVGAYTEAFF.

This chain links TRBV6-5 with TRBJ2-7; 11 positions agree with TRBD2. After removal of 6 bases from V and 4 bases from J, the junction contained 8 bases not matched to a gene. In germline, CDR1 is MNHEY, CDR2 SVGAGI. The CDR3 has 15 amino acids. CDR3 region: CASSQLAGVPYEQYF. CDR3 nucleotide sequence: TGTGCCAGCAGCCAACTAGCGGGAGTTCCGTACGAGCAGTACTTC.

CDR3 nucleotide sequence: TGTGCCAGCAGCTTAGTGTCTGAAGCTTTCTTT. It specifies CASSLVSEAFF. This chain joins TRBV11-2 and TRBJ1-1; unclear D gene. The V gene lost 1 base and the J gene lost 6 bases, with 3 bases spanning the gap. Germline CDR1 and CDR2: SGHAT and FQNNGV. The CDR3 spans 11 residues.

The chain combines TRBV30 with TRBJ1-6, with a tentative D call TRBD1 (5 bases). Germline V gene sequence: CDR1 GTSNPN, CDR2 SVGIG (reference sequence). The CDR3 is 15 amino acids. V lost 4 bases and J lost 1, with 11 bases in between. In nucleotides, the CDR3 is TGTGCCTGGACTTCGACAGATTCCTATAATTCACCCCTCCACTTT. Residues: CAWTSTDSYNSPLHF. Filled out from reference TRBV30 and TRBJ1-6, the complete variable domain reads SQTIHQWPATLVQPVGSPLSLECTVEGTSNPNLYWYRQAAGRGLQLLFYSVGIGQISSEVPQNLSASRPQDRQFILSSKKLLLSDSGFYLCAWTSTDSYNSPLHFGNGTRLTVT.

The rearrangement links TRBV7-2 to TRBJ1-1, with D possibly being TRBD1 (5 bases). There are 16 residues in the CDR3. The V end was cut by 2 bases, the J end by 1 base, with 14 bases between. CDR1 and CDR2 (germline): SGHTA, FQGNSA. CDR3 loop: CASSLPRGAPNTEAFF. Written as DNA, the CDR3 is TGTGCCAGCAGCTTACCGAGAGGGGCGCCGAACACTGAAGCTTTCTTT. The whole variable domain, remainder taken from reference TRBV7-2 and TRBJ1-1, is GAGVSQSPSNKVTEKGKDVELRCDPISGHTALYWYRQSLGQGLEFLIYFQGNSAPDKSGLPSDRFSAERTGGSVSTLTIQRTQQEDSAVYLCASSLPRGAPNTEAFFGQGTRLTVV.

V usage is TRBV10-2 and J usage is TRBJ2-7; 10 bases line up with TRBD1. CDR1 WSHSY and CDR2 SAAADI come from the germline V gene. With V trimmed by 8 bases and J by 4 bases, 2 bases remained unmatched. The CDR3 sequence is 12 residues long. For the CDR3, the DNA is TGCGCCAGCGGACAGGGGGAATACGAGCAGTACTTC. Protein: CASGQGEYEQYF.

The CDR3 loop reads CASSPSQAGELFF. The DNA of the CDR3 is TGTGCCAGCAGCCCCTCCCAAGCGGGGGAGCTGTTTTTT. This chain joins TRBV14 and TRBJ2-2; unclear D gene. The germline gives CDR1 SGHDN, CDR2 FVKESK. Trimming left V 4 bases short and J 8 bases short, with 11 bases between. The CDR3 is 13 residues long.

The chain is built from TRBV27 and TRBJ2-1; weak D call: TRBD1 (5 bases). The CDR3 is made up of 15 amino acids. Trimming cost V 5 bases and J 1 base, with 12 bases left between them. Germline CDR1 MNHEY, CDR2 SMNVEV (reference sequence). For the CDR3, the DNA is TGTGCCAGCAGTCGTCCGGCAGGGTCCTACAATGAGCAGTTCTTC. Protein: CASSRPAGSYNEQFF.

The V gene is TRBV15, the J gene TRBJ2-2, with 9 bases aligning to TRBD2. J was trimmed by 5 bases and V by 4 bases; bases with no gene match: 8. The CDR3 sequence is 16 residues long. Germline V CDR1 and CDR2: LNHNV, YYDKDF (reference sequence). CDR3 sequence: CATSTYSGSGTGELFF. In nucleotides, the CDR3 is TGTGCCACCAGCACCTATAGCGGGAGCGGTACCGGGGAGCTGTTTTTT.

The gene calls are TRBV2 and TRBJ1-5; the D gene is possibly TRBD1 (5 bases). There are 16 residues in the CDR3. Trimming took 5 bases from V and 2 from J, leaving 16 bases between them. Germline-derived CDR1 and CDR2 are SNHLY and FYNNEI. CDR3 amino acids: CASSLGAGQGNQPQHF. The CDR3 DNA is TGTGCCAGCAGTTTGGGAGCAGGGCAGGGCAATCAGCCCCAGCATTTT.

This clone was observed a single time. The chain has TRBV7-6 and TRBJ2-3; 9 bases match TRBD2. The ends lost 4 bases at V and 1 base at J; junction bases unmatched: 12. CDR3 length: 18 residues. CDR1 and CDR2 from the germline V gene are SGHVS and FNYEAQ. The CDR3 coding sequence is TGTGCCAGCAGCTCCCCGACCGGACCTAGCGGGGGCACAGATACGCAGTATTTT. Protein: CASSSPTGPSGGTDTQYF.

This clone came up once. This chain joins TRBV11-2 and TRBJ1-1, with 7 positions matching TRBD1. J was trimmed by 4 bases and V by 1 base; bases with no gene match: 6. The CDR3 runs to 15 residues. CDR1 is SGHAT and CDR2 is FQNNGV in the germline V gene. The CDR3 spells CASSLVQGGATEAFF. CDR3 DNA: TGTGCCAGCAGCTTAGTTCAGGGGGGAGCCACTGAAGCTTTCTTT.

The V gene is TRBV7-9, the J gene TRBJ2-1; the match to TRBD2 covers 8 bases. V lost 3 bases and J lost 0; bases outside the gene matches: 4. CDR3 length: 16 amino acids. In germline, CDR1 is SEHNR, CDR2 FQNEAQ (reference sequence). DNA of the CDR3: TGTGCCAGCAGCTTTGGGACTAGTTACTCCTACAATGAGCAGTTCTTC. Amino acid sequence: CASSFGTSYSYNEQFF.

This chain uses TRBV28 with TRBJ1-4; TRBD1 agrees at 7 bases. CDR3 length equals 16 residues. The J segment lost 4 bases and the V segment lost 5 bases, leaving 10 bases of the junction unmatched. The germline V gene has CDR1 MDHEN and CDR2 SYDVKM. The CDR3 DNA is TGTGCCAGCAGTCCCCACCGAGGGACAGTTAATGAAAAACTGTTTTTT. Translation gives CASSPHRGTVNEKLFF.

The rearrangement uses TRBV27 and TRBJ1-1, with D possibly being TRBD1 (5 bases). The CDR3 sequence is 15 residues long. The V gene lost 4 bases and the J gene lost 1 base, with 13 bases spanning the gap. Germline V gives CDR1 MNHEY, CDR2 SMNVEV (reference sequence). The CDR3 DNA is TGTGCCAGCAGTTCCCCTGGGGCCGAGAACACTGAAGCTTTCTTT. This codes for CASSSPGAENTEAFF.

Points on this clone: The same CDR3 is also encoded by other DNA sequences in this sample. This sequence joins TRBV4-1 and TRBJ2-7; 8 bases fit TRBD1. The CDR3 is 15 amino acids. Looked up from germline, CDR1 is MGHRA and CDR2 is YSYEKL. V was clipped by 0 bases and J by 0 bases; unmatched bases: 1. In DNA form, the CDR3 reads TGCGCCAGCAGCCAAGATGGGACAGGCTCCTACGAGCAGTACTTC. It yields the protein CASSQDGTGSYEQYF.

The J gene is TRBJ2-1, the V gene TRBV19, with D perhaps given as TRBD1 or TRBD2 (6 bases each). The ends were cut back, 5 bases at V and 9 bases at J, with 17 bases in the middle. The CDR3 runs to 14 residues. Germline V gene lookup returns CDR1 LNHDA and CDR2 SQIVND (reference sequence). The CDR3 nucleotides are TGTGCCAGTAGTGTGGGGGGCGCATTCGGTGAGCAGTTCTTC. Translating gives CASSVGGAFGEQFF.

This clone has only one observation. V usage is TRBV7-9 and J usage is TRBJ2-5; D unclear. CDR1 and CDR2 from the germline V gene are SEHNR and FQNEAQ (reference sequence). V shed 1 base and J shed 1 base, with 10 bases lying between them. CDR3 length equals 15 residues. Here the CDR3 DNA reads TGTGCCAGCAGCTTAGGGTCAGACCCCCAAGAGACCCAGTACTTC. Amino acids: CASSLGSDPQETQYF.

The chain uses TRBV13 and TRBJ2-5; D tentatively reads TRBD1 or TRBD2 (5 bases each). V was cut by 4 bases and J by 5 bases, with 14 bases left in between. The germline CDR1 and CDR2 sequences are PRHDT and FYEKMQ (reference sequence). The CDR3 covers 14 residues. DNA of the CDR3: TGTGCCAGCAGCTGGGGACGGACCGCGGAGACCCAGTACTTC. This gives the protein CASSWGRTAETQYF.

The genes are TRBV2 and TRBJ2-7; D may be TRBD2 (6 bases). The V and J ends lost 4 bases and 6 bases respectively, with 10 bases between them. The CDR3 runs 12 residues. Per the germline V gene, CDR1 is SNHLY and CDR2 is FYNNEI. The CDR3: CASSVGGFEQYF. As DNA, the CDR3 is TGTGCCAGCAGTGTTGGGGGGTTCGAGCAGTACTTC.

The chain links TRBV5-1 to TRBJ1-1, with 8 bases lining up with TRBD1. CDR3 length: 15 amino acids. V was clipped by 7 bases and J by 4 bases; unmatched bases: 12. Per germline, CDR1 SGHRS and CDR2 YFSETQ. CDR3 DNA: TGCGCCAGCCGGGTTTCTGACAGGGGACTCACTGAAGCTTTCTTT. It codes for CASRVSDRGLTEAFF.

The chain is built from TRBV7-9 and TRBJ2-1; 10 bases agree with TRBD2. This CDR3 spans 15 amino acids. Germline CDR1 and CDR2: SEHNR and FQNEAQ (reference sequence). With 8 bases clipped from V and 2 bases from J, the junction kept 6 bases outside the gene matches. CDR3 DNA: TGTGCCAGCCTTACTAGCGGGGTACCCTACAATGAGCAGTTCTTC. Its protein product is CASLTSGVPYNEQFF. The complete variable domain, with remaining parts taken from reference TRBV7-9 and TRBJ2-1, reads DTGVSQNPRHKITKRGQNVTFRCDPISEHNRLYWYRQTLGQGPEFLTYFQNEAQLEKSRLLSDRFSAERPKGSFSTLEIQRTEQGDSAMYLCASLTSGVPYNEQFFGPGTRLTVL.

The gene calls are TRBV11-2 and TRBJ2-7; the D gene is possibly TRBD1 (5 bases). The CDR3 is made up of 15 amino acids. The V and J ends lost 0 bases and 4 bases respectively, with 13 bases between them. Per germline, CDR1 SGHAT and CDR2 FQNNGV. CDR3 nucleotide sequence: TGTGCCAGCAGCTTAGATCAGCATAGGGGATACGAGCAGTACTTC. This sequence encodes CASSLDQHRGYEQYF.